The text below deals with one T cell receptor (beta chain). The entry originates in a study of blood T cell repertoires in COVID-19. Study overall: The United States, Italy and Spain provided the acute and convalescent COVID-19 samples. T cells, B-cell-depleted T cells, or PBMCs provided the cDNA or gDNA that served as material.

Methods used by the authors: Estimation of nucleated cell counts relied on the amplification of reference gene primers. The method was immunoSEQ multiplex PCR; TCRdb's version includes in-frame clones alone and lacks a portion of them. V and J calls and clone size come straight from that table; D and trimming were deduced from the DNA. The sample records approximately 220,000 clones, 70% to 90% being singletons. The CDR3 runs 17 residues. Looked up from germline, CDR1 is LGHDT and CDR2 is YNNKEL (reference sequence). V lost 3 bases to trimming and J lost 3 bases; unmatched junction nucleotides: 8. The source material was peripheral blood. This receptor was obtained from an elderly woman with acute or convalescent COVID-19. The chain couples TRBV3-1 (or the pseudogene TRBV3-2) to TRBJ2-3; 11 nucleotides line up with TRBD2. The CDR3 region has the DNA TGTGCCAGCAGCCATTTTCTAGCGGGAGGTTTGACAGATACGCAGTATTTT. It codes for CASSHFLAGGLTDTQYF.